This T cell receptor beta chain was identified in a study of human T cells and chemical hapten exposure. Study-level points and caveats: Clustering by CDR3 similarity yielded significantly more large clusters from expanded TCRs than controls.

Time point denoted: patch test 1, 2 weeks after DPC sensitization. Treatment indicated: therapeutic diphenylcyclopropenone sensitization with weekly scalp DPC. Samples of blood were obtained prior to the application of each patch test. The donor pool consisted of alopecia patients aged 18 to 70 years, considered suitable for DPC. Unfractionated whole blood yielded the extracted total RNA. This CDR3 is built from 14 residues. In germline, CDR1 is MNHEY, CDR2 SVGEGT. The V end lost 4 bases, the J end lost 7 bases, and 16 bases lay between the germline ends. Notes on this clonotype: Its specificity is unknown.

MiXCR, applied by TCRdb to the RACE reads, yields one record per CDR3 protein. The sample holds 74,000 or so distinct CDR3 sequences; about a tenth are singletons and the top ten take about 1.3%. The V and J genes are TRBV6-2 or TRBV6-3 and TRBJ1-2; weak D call: TRBD1 (5 bases). The sequence came from a woman in her 50s with alopecia areata. Some clones in this sample may be carry-over from other donors' samples. The material sequenced was whole blood, taken in connection with sensitization to the hapten diphenylcyclopropenone (DPC). The CDR3: CASSLEGRQGGYTF. The CDR3 DNA sequence: TGTGCCAGCAGTTTGGAGGGACGCCAAGGTGGCTACACCTTC.